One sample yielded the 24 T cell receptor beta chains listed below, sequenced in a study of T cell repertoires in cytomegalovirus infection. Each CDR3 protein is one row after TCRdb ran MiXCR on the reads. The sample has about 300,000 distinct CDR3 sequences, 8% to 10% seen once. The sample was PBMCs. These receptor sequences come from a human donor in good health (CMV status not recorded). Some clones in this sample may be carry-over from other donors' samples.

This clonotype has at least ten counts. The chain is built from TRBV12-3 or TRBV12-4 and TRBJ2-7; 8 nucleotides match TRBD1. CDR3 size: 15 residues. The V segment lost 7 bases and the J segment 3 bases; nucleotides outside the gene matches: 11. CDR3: CASTSRDRGFYEQYF. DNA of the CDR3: TGTGCCAGCACCTCCCGAGACAGGGGTTTCTACGAGCAGTACTTC.

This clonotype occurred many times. As DNA, the CDR3 is TGTGCCAGCAGCTTAGCCGGGGTCTCCTACAATGAGCAGTTCTTC. Translation: CASSLAGVSYNEQFF. This chain joins TRBV7-9 and TRBJ2-1, with D possibly being TRBD2 (5 bases). Germline lookup yields CDR1 SEHNR and CDR2 FQNEAQ (reference sequence). V was trimmed by 0 bases and J by 0 bases, leaving 6 bases between them. The CDR3 runs 15 residues.

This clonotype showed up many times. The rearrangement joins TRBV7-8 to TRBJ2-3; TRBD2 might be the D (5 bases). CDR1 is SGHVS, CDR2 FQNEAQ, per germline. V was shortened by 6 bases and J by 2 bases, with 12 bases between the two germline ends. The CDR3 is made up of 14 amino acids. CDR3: CASRGSALTDTQYF. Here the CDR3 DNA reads TGTGCCAGCAGGGGGAGTGCCCTCACAGATACGCAGTATTTT.

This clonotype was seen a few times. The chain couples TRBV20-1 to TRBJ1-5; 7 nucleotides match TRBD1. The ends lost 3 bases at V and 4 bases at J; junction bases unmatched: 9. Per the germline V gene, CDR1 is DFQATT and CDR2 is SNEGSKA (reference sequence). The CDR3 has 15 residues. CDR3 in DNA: TGCAGTGCTAGTCTCAGGGGGACAACGAATCAGCCCCAGCATTTT. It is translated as CSASLRGTTNQPQHF.

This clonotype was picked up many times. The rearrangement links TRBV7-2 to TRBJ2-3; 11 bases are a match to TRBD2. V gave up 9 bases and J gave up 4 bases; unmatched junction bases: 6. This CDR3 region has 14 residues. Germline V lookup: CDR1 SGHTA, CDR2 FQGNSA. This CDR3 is CASTRGLAADTQYF. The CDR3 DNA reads TGTGCCAGTACGCGGGGACTAGCGGCAGATACGCAGTATTTT.

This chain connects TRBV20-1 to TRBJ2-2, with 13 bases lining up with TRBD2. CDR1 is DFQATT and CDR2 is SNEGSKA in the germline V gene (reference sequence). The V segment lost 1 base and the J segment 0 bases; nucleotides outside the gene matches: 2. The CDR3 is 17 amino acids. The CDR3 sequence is CSARVGTSGANTGELFF. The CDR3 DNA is TGCAGTGCTAGAGTTGGGACTAGCGGGGCGAACACCGGGGAGCTGTTTTTT.

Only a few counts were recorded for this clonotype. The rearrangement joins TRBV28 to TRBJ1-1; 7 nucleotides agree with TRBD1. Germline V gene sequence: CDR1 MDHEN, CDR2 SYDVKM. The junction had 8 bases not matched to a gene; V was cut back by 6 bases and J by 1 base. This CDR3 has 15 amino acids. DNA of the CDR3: TGTGCCAGCAGACTACTACAGGGGCGGAACACTGAAGCTTTCTTT. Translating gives CASRLLQGRNTEAFF.

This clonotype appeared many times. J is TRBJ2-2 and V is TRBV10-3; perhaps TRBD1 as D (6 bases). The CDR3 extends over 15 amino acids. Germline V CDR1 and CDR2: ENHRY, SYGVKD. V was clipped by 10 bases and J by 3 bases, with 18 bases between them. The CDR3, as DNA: TGTGCCACCGCCCGCCAGGGGACGGACACCGGGGAGCTGTTTTTT. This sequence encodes CATARQGTDTGELFF.

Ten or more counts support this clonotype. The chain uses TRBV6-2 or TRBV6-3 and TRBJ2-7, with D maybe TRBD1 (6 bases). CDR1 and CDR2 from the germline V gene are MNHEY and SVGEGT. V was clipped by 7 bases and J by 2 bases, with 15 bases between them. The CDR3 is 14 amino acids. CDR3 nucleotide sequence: TGTGCCAGCACCCAGTCCCGGACAGCCTACGAGCAGTACGTC. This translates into CASTQSRTAYEQYV.

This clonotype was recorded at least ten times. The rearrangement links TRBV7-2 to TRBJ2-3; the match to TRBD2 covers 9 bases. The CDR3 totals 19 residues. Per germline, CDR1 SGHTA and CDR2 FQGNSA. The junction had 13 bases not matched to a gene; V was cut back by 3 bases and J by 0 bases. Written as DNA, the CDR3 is TGTGCCAGCAGCTTCCGGGGGACTAGCTTACGAGGAAGCACAGATACGCAGTATTTT. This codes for CASSFRGTSLRGSTDTQYF.

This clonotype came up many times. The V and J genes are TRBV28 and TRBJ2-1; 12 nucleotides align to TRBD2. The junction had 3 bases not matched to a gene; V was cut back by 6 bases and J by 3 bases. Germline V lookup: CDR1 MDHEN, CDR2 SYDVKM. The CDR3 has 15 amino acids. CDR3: CASRSSGGGYNEQFF. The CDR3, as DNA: TGTGCCAGCAGGTCTAGCGGGGGGGGCTACAATGAGCAGTTCTTC.

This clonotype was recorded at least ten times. The CDR3 loop reads CASSLQTGGSYEQYV. CDR3 coding DNA: TGTGCCAGCAGCTTACAGACAGGGGGCTCCTACGAGCAGTACGTC. The rearrangement uses TRBV7-2 and TRBJ2-7; 9 nucleotides line up with TRBD1. J gave up 0 bases and V 2 bases, and 2 bases lay outside the gene matches. This CDR3 comprises 15 residues. Germline lookup yields CDR1 SGHTA and CDR2 FQGNSA.

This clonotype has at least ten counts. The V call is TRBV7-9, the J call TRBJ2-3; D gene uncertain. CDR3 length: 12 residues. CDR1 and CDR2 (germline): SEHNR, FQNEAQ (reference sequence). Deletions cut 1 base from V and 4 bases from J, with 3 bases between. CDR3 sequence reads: CASSLEADTQYF. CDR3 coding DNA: TGTGCCAGCAGCTTAGAGGCAGATACGCAGTATTTT.

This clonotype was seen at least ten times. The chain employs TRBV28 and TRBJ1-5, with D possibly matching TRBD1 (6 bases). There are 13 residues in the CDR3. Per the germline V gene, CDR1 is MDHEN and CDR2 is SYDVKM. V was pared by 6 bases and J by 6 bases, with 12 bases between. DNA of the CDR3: TGTGCCAGCAGGAACAGGGAAATTCAGCCCCAGCATTTT. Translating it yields CASRNREIQPQHF.

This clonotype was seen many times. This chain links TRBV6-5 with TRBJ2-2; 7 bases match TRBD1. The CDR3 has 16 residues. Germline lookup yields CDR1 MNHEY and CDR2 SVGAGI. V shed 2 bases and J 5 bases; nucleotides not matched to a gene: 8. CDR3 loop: CASSYSDRVLTGELFF. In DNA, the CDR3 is TGTGCCAGCAGTTACAGTGACAGGGTGTTGACCGGGGAGCTGTTTTTT.

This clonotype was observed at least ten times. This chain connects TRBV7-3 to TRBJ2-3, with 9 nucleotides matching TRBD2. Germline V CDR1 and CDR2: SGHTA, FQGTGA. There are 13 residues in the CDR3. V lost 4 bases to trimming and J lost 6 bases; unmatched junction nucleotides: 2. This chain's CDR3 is CASSWSGGDTQYF. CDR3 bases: TGTGCCAGCAGCTGGAGCGGGGGGGATACGCAGTATTTT.

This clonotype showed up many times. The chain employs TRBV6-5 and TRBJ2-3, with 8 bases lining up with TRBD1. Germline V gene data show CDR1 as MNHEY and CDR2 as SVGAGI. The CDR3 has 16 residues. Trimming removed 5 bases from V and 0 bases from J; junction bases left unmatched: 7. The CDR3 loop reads CASSPGQGPSTDTQYF. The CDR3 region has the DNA TGTGCCAGCAGTCCTGGACAGGGACCTAGCACAGATACGCAGTATTTT.

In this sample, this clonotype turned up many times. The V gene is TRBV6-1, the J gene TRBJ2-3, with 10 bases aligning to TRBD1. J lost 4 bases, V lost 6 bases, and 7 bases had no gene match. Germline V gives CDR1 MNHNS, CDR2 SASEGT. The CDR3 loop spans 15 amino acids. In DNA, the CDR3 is TGTGCCAGCAGCCTGGGACAGGGGATCCCAGATACGCAGTATTTT. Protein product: CASSLGQGIPDTQYF.

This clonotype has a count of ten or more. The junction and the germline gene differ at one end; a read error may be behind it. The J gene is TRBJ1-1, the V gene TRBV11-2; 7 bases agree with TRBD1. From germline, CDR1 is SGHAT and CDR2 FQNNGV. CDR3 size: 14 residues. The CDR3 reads CASSLDRVGTEAFF. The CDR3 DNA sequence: TGTGCCAGCAGCCTAGACAGGGTCGGAACTGAAGCTTTCTTT.

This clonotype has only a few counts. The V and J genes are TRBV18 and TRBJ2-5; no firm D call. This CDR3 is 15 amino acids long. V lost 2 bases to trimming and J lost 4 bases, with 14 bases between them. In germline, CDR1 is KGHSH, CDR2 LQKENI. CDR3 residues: CASSPRFQEAETQYF. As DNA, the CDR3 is TGTGCCAGCTCACCAAGGTTTCAGGAAGCAGAGACCCAGTACTTC.

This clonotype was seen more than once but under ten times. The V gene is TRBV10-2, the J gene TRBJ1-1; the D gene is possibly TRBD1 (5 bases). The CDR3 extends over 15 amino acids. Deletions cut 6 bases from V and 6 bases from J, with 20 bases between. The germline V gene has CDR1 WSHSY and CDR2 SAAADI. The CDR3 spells CASRGTASSPAEAFF. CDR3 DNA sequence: TGCGCCAGCAGGGGGACGGCCTCGTCGCCGGCTGAAGCTTTCTTT.

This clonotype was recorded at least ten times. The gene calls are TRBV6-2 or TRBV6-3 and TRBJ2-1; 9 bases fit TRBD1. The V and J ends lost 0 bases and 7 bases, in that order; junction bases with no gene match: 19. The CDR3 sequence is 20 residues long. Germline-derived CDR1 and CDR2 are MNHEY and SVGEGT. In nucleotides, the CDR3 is TGTGCCAGCAGTTACTCGACAGGGGGTACCTCTAACAATGATGAGAATGAGCAGTTCTTC. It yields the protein CASSYSTGGTSNNDENEQFF.

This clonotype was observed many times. CDR3 loop: CASSFPTGTGNTGELFF. The CDR3 DNA is TGTGCCAGCAGCTTCCCAACCGGGACAGGCAACACCGGGGAGCTGTTTTTT. The chain couples TRBV7-9 to TRBJ2-2, with 8 bases matching TRBD1. Germline V gene sequence: CDR1 SEHNR, CDR2 FQNEAQ (reference sequence). There are 17 residues in the CDR3. Germline trimming cut 3 bases from V and 2 bases from J; bases unmatched to any gene: 8.

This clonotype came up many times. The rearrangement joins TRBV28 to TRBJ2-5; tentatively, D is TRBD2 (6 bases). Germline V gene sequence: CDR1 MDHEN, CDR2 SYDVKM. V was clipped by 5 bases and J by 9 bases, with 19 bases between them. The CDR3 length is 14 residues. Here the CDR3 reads CASSARDSFLAQYF. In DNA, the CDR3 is TGTGCCAGCAGTGCTCGGGACTCTTTCTTGGCCCAGTACTTC. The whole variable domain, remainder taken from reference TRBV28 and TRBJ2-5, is DVKVTQSSRYLVKRTGEKVFLECVQDMDHENMFWYRQDPGLGLRLIYFSYDVKMKEKGDIPEGYSVSREKKERFSLILESASTNQTSMYLCASSARDSFLAQYFGPGTRLLVL.